This T cell receptor beta chain was observed in a study of blood T cell repertoires in COVID-19. Study information: Sites in the United States, Italy and Spain provided acute and convalescent COVID-19 samples.

Patients at the Seattle site were enrolled during active infection and followed longitudinally. The authors' processing: Counts of nucleated cells, estimated from reference gene primer amplification, were obtained. Sequenced by immunoSEQ multiplex PCR; TCRdb stores in-frame clones only, minus some. From that table come the V and J calls and clone size; the DNA was used to work out D and trimming. The sample has roughly 150,000 clones; 84% are singletons. From germline, CDR1 is WSHSY and CDR2 SAAADI. CDR3 length: 11 residues. Trimming stripped 9 bases from V and 12 bases from J, with 15 bases between. Material: peripheral blood. The sequence was collected from a woman aged 80 or over with COVID-19, enrolled during active disease. This sequence joins TRBV10-2 and TRBJ2-1; D possibly corresponds to TRBD2 (6 bases). The CDR3 bases are TGCGCCAGTTTGGGACTGTCGGCGCAGTTCTTC. Encoded protein: CASLGLSAQFF.